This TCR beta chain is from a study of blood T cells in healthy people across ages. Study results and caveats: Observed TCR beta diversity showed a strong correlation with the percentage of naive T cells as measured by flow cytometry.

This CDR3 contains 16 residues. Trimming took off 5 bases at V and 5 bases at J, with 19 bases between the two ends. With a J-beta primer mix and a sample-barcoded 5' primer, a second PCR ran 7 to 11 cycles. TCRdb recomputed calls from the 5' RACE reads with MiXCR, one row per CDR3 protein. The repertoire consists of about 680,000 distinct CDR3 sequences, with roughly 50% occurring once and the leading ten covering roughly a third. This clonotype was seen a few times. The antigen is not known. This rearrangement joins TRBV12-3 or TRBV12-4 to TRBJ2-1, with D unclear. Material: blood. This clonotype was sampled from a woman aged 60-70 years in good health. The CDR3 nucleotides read TGTGCCAGCAGTACCCAGCTAGTCCCCAGCAACAATGAGCAGTTCTTC. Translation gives CASSTQLVPSNNEQFF.